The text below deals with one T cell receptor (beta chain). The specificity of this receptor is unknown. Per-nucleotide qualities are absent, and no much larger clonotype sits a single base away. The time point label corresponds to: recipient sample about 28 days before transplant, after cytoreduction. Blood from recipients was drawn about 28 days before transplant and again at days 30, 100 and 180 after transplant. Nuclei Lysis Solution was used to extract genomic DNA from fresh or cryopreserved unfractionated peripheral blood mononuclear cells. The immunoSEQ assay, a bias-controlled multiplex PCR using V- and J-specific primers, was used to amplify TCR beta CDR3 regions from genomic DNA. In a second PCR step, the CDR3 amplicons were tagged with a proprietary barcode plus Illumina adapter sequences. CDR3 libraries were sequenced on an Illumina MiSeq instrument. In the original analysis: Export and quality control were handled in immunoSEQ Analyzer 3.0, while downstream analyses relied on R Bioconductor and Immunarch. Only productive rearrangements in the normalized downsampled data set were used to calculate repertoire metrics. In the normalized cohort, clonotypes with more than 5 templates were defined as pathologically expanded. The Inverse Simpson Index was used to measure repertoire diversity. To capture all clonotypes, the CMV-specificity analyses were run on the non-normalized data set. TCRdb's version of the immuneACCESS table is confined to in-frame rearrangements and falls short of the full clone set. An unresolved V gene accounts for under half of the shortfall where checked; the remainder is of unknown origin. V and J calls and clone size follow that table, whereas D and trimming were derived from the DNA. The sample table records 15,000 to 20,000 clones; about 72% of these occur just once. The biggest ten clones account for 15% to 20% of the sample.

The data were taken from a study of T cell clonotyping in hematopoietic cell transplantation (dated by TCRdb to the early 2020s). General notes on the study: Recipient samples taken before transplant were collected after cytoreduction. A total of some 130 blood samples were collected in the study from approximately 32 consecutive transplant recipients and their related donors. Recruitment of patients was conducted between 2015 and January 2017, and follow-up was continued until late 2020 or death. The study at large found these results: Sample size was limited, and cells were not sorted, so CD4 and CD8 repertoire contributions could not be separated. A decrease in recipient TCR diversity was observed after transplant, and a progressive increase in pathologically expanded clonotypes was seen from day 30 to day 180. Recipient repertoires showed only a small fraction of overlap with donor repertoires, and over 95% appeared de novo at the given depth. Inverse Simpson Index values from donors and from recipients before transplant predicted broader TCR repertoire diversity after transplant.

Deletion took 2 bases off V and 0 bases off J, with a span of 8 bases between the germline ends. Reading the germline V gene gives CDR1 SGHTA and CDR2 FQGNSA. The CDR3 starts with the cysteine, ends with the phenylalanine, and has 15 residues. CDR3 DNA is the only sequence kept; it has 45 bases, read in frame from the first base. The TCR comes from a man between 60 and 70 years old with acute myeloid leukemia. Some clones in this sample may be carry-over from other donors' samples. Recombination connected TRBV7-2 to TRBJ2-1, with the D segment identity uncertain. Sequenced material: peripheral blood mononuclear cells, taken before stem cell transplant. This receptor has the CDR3 CASSLMQSSYNEQFF. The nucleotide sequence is TGTGCCAGCAGCTTAATGCAGTCCTCCTACAATGAGCAGTTCTTC.